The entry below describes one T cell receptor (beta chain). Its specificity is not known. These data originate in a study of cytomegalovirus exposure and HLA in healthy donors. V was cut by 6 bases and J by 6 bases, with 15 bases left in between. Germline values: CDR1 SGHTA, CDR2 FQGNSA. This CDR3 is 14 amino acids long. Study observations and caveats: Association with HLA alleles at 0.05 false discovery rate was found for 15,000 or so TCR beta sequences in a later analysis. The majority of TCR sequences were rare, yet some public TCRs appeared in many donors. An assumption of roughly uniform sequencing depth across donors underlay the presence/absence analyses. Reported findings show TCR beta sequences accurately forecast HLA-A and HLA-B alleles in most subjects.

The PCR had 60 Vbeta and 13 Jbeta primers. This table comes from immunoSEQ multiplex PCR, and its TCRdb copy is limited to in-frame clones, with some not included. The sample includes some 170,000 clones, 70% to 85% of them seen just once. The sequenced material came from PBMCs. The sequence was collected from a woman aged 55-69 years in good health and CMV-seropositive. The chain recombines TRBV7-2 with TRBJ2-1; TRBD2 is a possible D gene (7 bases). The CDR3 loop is CASRKRGGGNEQFF. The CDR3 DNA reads TGTGCCAGCAGAAAAAGGGGGGGAGGCAATGAGCAGTTCTTC.